Included here is one TCR beta chain sequence, with context. As for time point: newly diagnosed GD, antithyroid drugs for less than 3 months. After RNA was extracted from PBMCs, the TCR library was made from it. This specimen belongs to a study of regulatory T cells in long-lasting Graves disease. Arm-PCR of CDR3 regions and iRepertoire HTBI primers were the basis on which TCR beta libraries were built. In TCRdb, the multiplex PCR reads were re-called with MiXCR into one record per CDR3 protein. The sample lists about 460,000 distinct CDR3 sequences, approximately 14% seen once, with roughly 18% in the top ten. The germline V gene has CDR1 SGHDT and CDR2 YYEEEE. The V and J ends lost 8 bases and 6 bases respectively, with 30 bases between them. This CDR3 contains 17 residues. These same records also appear under a second study, on T cells in Graves' hyperthyroidism and ophthalmopathy.

This clonotype was sampled from a woman in her forties or fifties with Graves disease. The chain carries TRBV5-6 and TRBJ2-7; D might be TRBD2 (6 bases). The source material was peripheral blood mononuclear cells (PBMCs), sampled at new diagnosis, from a patient treated with antithyroid drugs. The CDR3 region has the DNA TGTGCCAGGGCTGAAGGGGACCCGAGACTAGAAGCTTTCGAGCAGTACTTC. This codes for CARAEGDPRLEAFEQYF.